These 7 T cell receptor beta chains originate from one sample sequenced in a study of blood T cell repertoires in COVID-19. The data were produced by immunoSEQ multiplex PCR, yet TCRdb's version contains in-frame clones alone and is incomplete. There are some 100,000 clones in the sample; about 82% occur only once, and roughly 25% lies in the top ten. Sequenced sample: peripheral blood. Source of these receptors: a human donor in a cohort sampled during active COVID-19.

The CDR3 DNA follows: TGTGCCAGCAGGGGGACTAGCGACGAGCAGTTCTTC. Residues: CASRGTSDEQFF. The chain joins TRBV7-2 to TRBJ2-1, with 10 bases matching TRBD2. Trimming cost V 6 bases and J 10 bases; bases outside gene matches: 3. This CDR3 has 12 residues. Germline V CDR1 and CDR2: SGHTA, FQGNSA.

The chain recombines TRBV9 with TRBJ2-1, with 10 bases fitting TRBD2. The CDR3 has 17 residues. Trimming removed 4 bases from V and 2 bases from J; junction bases left unmatched: 9. Germline CDR1 SGDLS, CDR2 YYNGEE. The CDR3 is CASSQRSSGSPYNEQFF. The CDR3 DNA is TGTGCCAGCAGCCAGAGATCTAGCGGGAGTCCCTACAATGAGCAGTTCTTC.

The chain joins TRBV7-9 to TRBJ2-5; a weak D match, TRBD1 (5 bases). The ends were cut back, 5 bases at V and 5 bases at J, with 12 bases in the middle. The germline V gene encodes CDR1 SEHNR and CDR2 FQNEAQ (reference sequence). The CDR3 consists of 13 residues. CDR3 in amino acids: CASSARVGETQYF. The CDR3 nucleotides read TGTGCCAGCAGCGCCAGGGTAGGCGAGACCCAGTACTTC. Full variable domain (missing parts from reference TRBV7-9 and TRBJ2-5): DTGVSQNPRHKITKRGQNVTFRCDPISEHNRLYWYRQTLGQGPEFLTYFQNEAQLEKSRLLSDRFSAERPKGSFSTLEIQRTEQGDSAMYLCASSARVGETQYFGPGTRLLVL.

The gene calls are TRBV7-2 and TRBJ2-2, with 10 bases fitting TRBD2. The junction had 13 bases not matched to a gene; V was cut back by 4 bases and J by 8 bases. The germline V gene encodes CDR1 SGHTA and CDR2 FQGNSA. CDR3 length: 17 residues. For the CDR3, the DNA is TGTGCCAGCAGCTCCACCGCAATAGCGGGAGGCTCGGGGGAGCTGTTTTTT. This gives the protein CASSSTAIAGGSGELFF.

V is TRBV9 and J is TRBJ2-7, with D perhaps TRBD2 (6 bases). The CDR3 length is 15 residues. Germline-derived CDR1 and CDR2 are SGDLS and YYNGEE. V was clipped by 0 bases and J by 0 bases, with 10 bases between them. CDR3 loop: CASSVATGVSYEQYF. The CDR3 nucleotides are TGTGCCAGCAGCGTAGCTACGGGGGTCTCCTACGAGCAGTACTTC.

This CDR3 reads CASSPVGTSAYEQYF. CDR3 bases: TGTGCCAGCTCCCCAGTTGGGACTAGCGCCTACGAGCAGTACTTC. The gene calls are TRBV18 and TRBJ2-7, with TRBD2 matching 10 bases. Trimming at V came to 6 bases and at J to 2 bases, leaving 7 bases not matched to a gene. This CDR3 region has 15 residues. Germline V gene lookup returns CDR1 KGHSH and CDR2 LQKENI. The complete variable domain, with remaining parts taken from reference TRBV18 and TRBJ2-7, reads NAGVMQNPRHLVRRRGQEARLRCSPMKGHSHVYWYRQLPEEGLKFMVYLQKENIIDESGMPKERFSAEFPKEGPSILRIQQVVRGDSAAYFCASSPVGTSAYEQYFGPGTRLTVT.

This clone has a count of ten or more. This chain uses TRBV7-2 with TRBJ1-1; unclear D gene. V lost 1 base and J 0 bases, leaving 12 bases between the germline ends. The CDR3 has 16 amino acids. CDR1 is SGHTA and CDR2 is FQGNSA in the germline V gene. The CDR3 reads CASSLVRVELNTEAFF. The CDR3 bases are TGTGCCAGCAGCTTAGTTCGGGTCGAATTGAACACTGAAGCTTTCTTT.